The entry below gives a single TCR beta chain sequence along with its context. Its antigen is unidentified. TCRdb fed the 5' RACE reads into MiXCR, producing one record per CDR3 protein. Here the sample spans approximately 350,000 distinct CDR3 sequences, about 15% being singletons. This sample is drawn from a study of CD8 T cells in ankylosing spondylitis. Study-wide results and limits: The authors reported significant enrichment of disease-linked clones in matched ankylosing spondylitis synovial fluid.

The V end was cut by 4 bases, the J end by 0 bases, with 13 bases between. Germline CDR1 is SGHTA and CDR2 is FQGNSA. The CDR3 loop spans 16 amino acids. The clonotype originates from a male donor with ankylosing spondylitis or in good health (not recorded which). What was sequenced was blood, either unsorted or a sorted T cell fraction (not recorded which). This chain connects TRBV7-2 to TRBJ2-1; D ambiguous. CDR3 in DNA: TGTGCCAGCAGCTCCGTGGTCCTGAGCTCCTACAATGAGCAGTTCTTC. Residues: CASSSVVLSSYNEQFF.